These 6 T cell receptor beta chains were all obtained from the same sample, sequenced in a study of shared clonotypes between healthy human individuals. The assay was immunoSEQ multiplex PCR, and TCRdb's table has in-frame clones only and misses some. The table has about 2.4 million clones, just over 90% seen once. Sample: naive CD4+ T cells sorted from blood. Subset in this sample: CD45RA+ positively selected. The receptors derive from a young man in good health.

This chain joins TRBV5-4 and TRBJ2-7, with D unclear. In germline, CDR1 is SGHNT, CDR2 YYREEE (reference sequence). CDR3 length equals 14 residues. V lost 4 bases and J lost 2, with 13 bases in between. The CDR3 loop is CASSPDGLAYEQYF. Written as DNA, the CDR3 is TGTGCCAGCAGCCCGGACGGTCTGGCCTACGAGCAGTACTTC.

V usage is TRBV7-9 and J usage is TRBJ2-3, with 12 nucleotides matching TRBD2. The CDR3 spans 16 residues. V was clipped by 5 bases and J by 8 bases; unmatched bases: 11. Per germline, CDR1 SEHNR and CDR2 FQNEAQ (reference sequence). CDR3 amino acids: CASSPTSGRKIGTQYF. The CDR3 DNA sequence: TGTGCCAGCAGCCCGACTAGCGGGAGAAAAATTGGTACGCAGTATTTT.

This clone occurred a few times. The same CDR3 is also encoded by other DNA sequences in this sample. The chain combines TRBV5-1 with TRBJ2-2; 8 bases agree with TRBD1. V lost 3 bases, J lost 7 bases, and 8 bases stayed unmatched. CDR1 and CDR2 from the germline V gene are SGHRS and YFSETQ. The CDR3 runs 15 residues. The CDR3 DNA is TGCGCCAGCAGCTCAGGACAGGGCCTGGGCGGGGAGCTGTTTTTT. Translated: CASSSGQGLGGELFF.

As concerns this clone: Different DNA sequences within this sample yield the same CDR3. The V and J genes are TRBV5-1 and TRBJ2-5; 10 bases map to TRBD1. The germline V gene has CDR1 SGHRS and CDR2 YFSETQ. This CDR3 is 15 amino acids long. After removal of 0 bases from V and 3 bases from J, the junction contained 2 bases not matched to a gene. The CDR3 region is CASSLGGTGEETQYF. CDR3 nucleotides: TGCGCCAGCAGCTTGGGAGGGACAGGGGAAGAGACCCAGTACTTC.

This CDR3 is CASGLDAGNYGYTF. The DNA of the CDR3 is TGTGCTAGTGGTTTGGATGCGGGCAACTATGGCTACACCTTC. The chain links TRBV12-5 to TRBJ1-2; D remains ambiguous. V dropped 1 base and J dropped 2 bases, with 8 bases sitting between them. Germline CDR1 and CDR2: LGHNT and FRNRAP. This CDR3 spans 14 amino acids.

CDR3 in DNA: TGTGCCAGCAGGCATCTCGGGAAGCGGGGGAACACTGAAGCTTTCTTT. Translated: CASRHLGKRGNTEAFF. The J gene is TRBJ1-1, the V gene TRBV6-6; D gene unclear. This CDR3 is built from 16 residues. Per germline, CDR1 MNHNY and CDR2 SVGAGI (reference sequence). V shed 6 bases and J shed 1 base, with 18 bases lying between them.